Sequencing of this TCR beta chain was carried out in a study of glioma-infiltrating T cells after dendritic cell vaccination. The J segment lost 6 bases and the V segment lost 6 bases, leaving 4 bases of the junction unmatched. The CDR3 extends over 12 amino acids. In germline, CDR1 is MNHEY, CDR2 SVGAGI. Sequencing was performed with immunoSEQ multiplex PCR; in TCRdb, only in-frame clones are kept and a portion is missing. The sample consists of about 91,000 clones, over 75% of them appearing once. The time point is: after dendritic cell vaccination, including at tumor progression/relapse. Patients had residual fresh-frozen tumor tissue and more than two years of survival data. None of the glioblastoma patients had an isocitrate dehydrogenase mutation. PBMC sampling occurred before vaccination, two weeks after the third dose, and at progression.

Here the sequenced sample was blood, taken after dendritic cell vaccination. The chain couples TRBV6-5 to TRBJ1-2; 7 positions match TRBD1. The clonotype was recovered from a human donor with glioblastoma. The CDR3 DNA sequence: TGTGCCAGCAGCGAACAGGGGAATGGCTACACCTTC. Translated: CASSEQGNGYTF.